The rows below give T cell receptor beta chains drawn from one sample of a study of blood T cell repertoires in COVID-19. Clones were read by immunoSEQ multiplex PCR, and TCRdb kept only the in-frame ones, dropping some. Counted here are about 110,000 clones, around 89% occurring once; the ten biggest clones make up approximately 1.1%. The sequencing sample was made of peripheral blood. Source of these receptors: a human donor in a cohort sampled during active COVID-19. CDR3s include the opening cysteine and the closing phenylalanine or tryptophan. A D gene is named only where the DNA matches it firmly. Some rows have no size entry. The others give once, few or many, or a class for an expanded clone.

v_gene	j_gene	d_gene	abundance	CDR3aa	CDR3nt
TRBV6-4	TRBJ2-3	NA	once	CASSGPFQMHTDTQYF	TGTGCCAGCAGTGGTCCATTCCAGATGCACACAGATACGCAGTATTTT
TRBV24-1	TRBJ2-1	TRBD2	NA	CATSDTSTSGTYNEQFF	TGTGCCACCAGTGACACCTCCACTAGCGGGACTTACAATGAGCAGTTCTTC
TRBV19	TRBJ2-3	NA	NA	CASRAGGALTDTQYF	TGTGCCAGTAGGGCTGGCGGGGCCCTCACAGATACGCAGTATTTT
TRBV7-2	TRBJ2-1	NA	NA	CASRVTGVNEQFF	TGTGCCAGCAGGGTGACGGGAGTCAATGAGCAGTTCTTC
TRBV23-1	TRBJ2-6	TRBD1	NA	CASNRDRGVGANVLTF	TGCGCCAGCAACCGGGACAGGGGGGTCGGGGCCAACGTCCTGACTTTC
TRBV6-5	TRBJ2-7	NA	NA	CASRTTSGEQYF	TGTGCCAGCAGGACCACCTCGGGCGAGCAGTACTTC
TRBV18	TRBJ2-3	TRBD2	NA	CASSPLAGESTDTQYF	TGTGCCAGCTCACCACTAGCGGGCGAATCCACAGATACGCAGTATTTT
TRBV28	TRBJ1-1	TRBD1	NA	CASTGGARTEAFF	TGTGCCAGTACAGGGGGCGCAAGGACTGAAGCTTTCTTT
TRBV27	TRBJ2-7	NA	once	CASSPRTVSYEQYF	TGTGCCAGCAGTCCGAGGACAGTCTCCTACGAGCAGTACTTC
TRBV18	TRBJ2-5	TRBD2	NA	CASSPIGITSGGQETQYF	TGTGCCAGCTCACCGATTGGAATAACTAGCGGTGGTCAAGAGACCCAGTACTTC
TRBV18	TRBJ1-6	NA	NA	CASSPRSVNNSPLHF	TGTGCCAGCTCACCCCGGTCGGTGAATAATTCACCCCTCCACTTT
TRBV7-9	TRBJ1-5	NA	NA	CASSPGDQPQHF	TGTGCCAGCAGCCCAGGGGATCAGCCCCAGCATTTT
TRBV7-9	TRBJ1-2	NA	NA	CASIHSGAPNYGYTF	TGTGCCAGCATCCATTCAGGGGCGCCGAACTATGGCTACACCTTC
TRBV4-2	TRBJ2-3	TRBD2	NA	CASSPRTSGVDTQYF	TGTGCCAGCAGCCCGAGGACTAGCGGGGTAGATACGCAGTATTTT
TRBV2	TRBJ1-2	TRBD1	NA	CASGDRGRSDYGYTF	TGTGCCAGCGGGGACAGGGGGCGCTCGGACTATGGCTACACCTTC
TRBV19	TRBJ2-1	NA	NA	CAGSVDQSGFTWASSYNEQFF	TGTGCCGGTAGTGTCGACCAGAGCGGATTCACCTGGGCGAGCTCCTACAATGAGCAGTTCTTC
TRBV7-2	TRBJ2-7	NA	once	CASSLGSGTTYEQYF	TGTGCCAGCAGCTTAGGTTCAGGTACGACCTACGAGCAGTACTTC
TRBV29-1	TRBJ2-7	TRBD1	once	CSVEASRDRHRSYEQYF	TGCAGCGTTGAAGCGTCCCGGGACAGGCACCGCTCCTACGAGCAGTACTTC
TRBV7-3	TRBJ2-3	NA	NA	CASSLTPYTDTQYF	TGTGCCAGCAGCTTAACCCCCTACACAGATACGCAGTATTTT